This record covers a single TCR beta chain. Its antigen remains unidentified. Measured with immunoSEQ multiplex PCR; TCRdb has only the in-frame clones, and not every one. The sample has about 140,000 clones; the top ten hold 2% to 2.5%. From germline, CDR1 is WSHSY and CDR2 SAAADI. The J segment lost 5 bases and the V segment lost 0 bases, leaving 12 bases of the junction unmatched. CDR3 size: 18 residues. This entry comes from a study of T cell responses to AZD1222 COVID-19 vaccine. Regarding the study as a whole: Across spike, vaccine-associated CD4 TCRs were found, dominant at 160-218 and 743-854. Researchers took repertoire samples only after the peak T cell response had come. Only 5 or 6 people who got AZD1222 tested seropositive at baseline.

The material sequenced was peripheral blood. This chain links TRBV10-2 with TRBJ1-2; 10 positions agree with TRBD1. The sequence came from an adult in good health. CDR3 DNA: TGCGCCAGCAGTGAGTCGAGGACAGGGGGACAAAAACCTTATGGCTACACCTTC. Translated, it gives CASSESRTGGQKPYGYTF.